This TCR beta chain is from a study of blood T cells in healthy people across ages. The authors drew roughly 9.8 milliliters of peripheral blood from each donor. The extraction recovered at least 5.5 micrograms of total RNA per sample. The authors ran a second PCR of about 6 to 11 cycles using a sample-barcoded 5' primer and a J-beta primer mix. TCRdb re-derived calls from the 5' RACE reads in MiXCR, one entry per CDR3 protein. The sample shows fewer than 2,000,000 distinct CDR3 sequences, 30% to 40% of them seen only once. Per germline, CDR1 SGHAT and CDR2 FQNNGV. The V and J ends lost 1 base and 6 bases respectively, with 14 bases between them. The CDR3 runs to 15 residues.

V and J are TRBV11-2 and TRBJ2-3; D is undetermined. This TCR came from a human donor in good health. The sequencing input was blood. The DNA for the CDR3 is TGTGCCAGCAGCTTAGGGGCACTCCGGTGGGATACGCAGTATTTT. Translating gives CASSLGALRWDTQYF.